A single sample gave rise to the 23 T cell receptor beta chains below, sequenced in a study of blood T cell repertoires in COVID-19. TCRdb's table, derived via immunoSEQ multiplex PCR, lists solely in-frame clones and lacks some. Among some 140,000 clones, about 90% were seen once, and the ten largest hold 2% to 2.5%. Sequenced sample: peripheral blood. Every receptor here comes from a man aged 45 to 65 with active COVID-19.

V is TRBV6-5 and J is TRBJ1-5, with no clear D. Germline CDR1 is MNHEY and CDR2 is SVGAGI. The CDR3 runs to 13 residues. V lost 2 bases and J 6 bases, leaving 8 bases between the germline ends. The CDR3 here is CASSYAVGQPQHF. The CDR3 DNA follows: TGTGCCAGCAGTTACGCGGTGGGTCAGCCCCAGCATTTT.

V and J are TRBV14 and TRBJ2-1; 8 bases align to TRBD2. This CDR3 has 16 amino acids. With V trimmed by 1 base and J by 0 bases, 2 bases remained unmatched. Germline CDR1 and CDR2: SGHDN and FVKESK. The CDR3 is CASSQVAGGSYNEQFF. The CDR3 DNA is TGTGCCAGCAGCCAAGTTGCGGGGGGCTCCTACAATGAGCAGTTCTTC.

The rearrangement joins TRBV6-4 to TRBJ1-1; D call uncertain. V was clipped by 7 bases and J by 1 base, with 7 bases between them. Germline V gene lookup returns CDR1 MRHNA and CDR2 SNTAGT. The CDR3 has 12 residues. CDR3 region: CASNGQNTEAFF. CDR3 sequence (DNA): TGTGCCAGCAATGGGCAGAACACTGAAGCTTTCTTT.

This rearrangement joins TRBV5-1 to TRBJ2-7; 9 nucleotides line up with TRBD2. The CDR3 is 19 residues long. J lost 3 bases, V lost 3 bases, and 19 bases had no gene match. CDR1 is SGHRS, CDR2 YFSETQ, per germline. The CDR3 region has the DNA TGCGCCAGCAGCTCTATGGGCGGGGGGGCCGGAATTTTCCTCTACGAGCAGTACTTC. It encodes CASSSMGGGAGIFLYEQYF.

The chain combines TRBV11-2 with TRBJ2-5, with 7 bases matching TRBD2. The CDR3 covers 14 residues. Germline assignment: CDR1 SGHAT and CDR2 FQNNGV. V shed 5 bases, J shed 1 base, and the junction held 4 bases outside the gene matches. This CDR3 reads CASSLGRVQETQYF. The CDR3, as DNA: TGTGCCAGCAGCCTAGGGAGGGTCCAAGAGACCCAGTACTTC. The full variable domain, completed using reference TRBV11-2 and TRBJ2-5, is EAGVAQSPRYKIIEKRQSVAFWCNPISGHATLYWYQQILGQGPKLLIQFQNNGVVDDSQLPKDRFSAERLKGVDSTLKIQPAKLEDSAVYLCASSLGRVQETQYFGPGTRLLVL.

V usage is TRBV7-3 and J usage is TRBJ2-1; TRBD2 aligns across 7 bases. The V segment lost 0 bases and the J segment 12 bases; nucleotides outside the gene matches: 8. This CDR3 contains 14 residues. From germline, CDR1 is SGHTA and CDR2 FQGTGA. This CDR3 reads CASSLTGTTKRQFF. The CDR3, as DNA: TGTGCCAGCAGCTTAACTGGGACTACCAAAAGGCAGTTCTTC.

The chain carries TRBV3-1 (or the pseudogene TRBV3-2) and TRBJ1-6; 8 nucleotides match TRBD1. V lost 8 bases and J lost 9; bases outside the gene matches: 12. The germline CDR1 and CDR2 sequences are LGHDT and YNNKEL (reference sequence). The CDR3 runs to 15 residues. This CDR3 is CASRPTGVVSSPLHF. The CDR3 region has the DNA TGTGCCAGCCGACCGACAGGGGTAGTAAGTTCACCCCTCCACTTT.

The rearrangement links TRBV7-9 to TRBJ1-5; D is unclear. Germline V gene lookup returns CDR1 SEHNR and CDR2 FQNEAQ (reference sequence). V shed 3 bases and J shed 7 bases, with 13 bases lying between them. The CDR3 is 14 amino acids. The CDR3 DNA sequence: TGTGCCAGCAGCTTTTCCGGGGATGGGCAGCCCCAGCATTTT. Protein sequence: CASSFSGDGQPQHF. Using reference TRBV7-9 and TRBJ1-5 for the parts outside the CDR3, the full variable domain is DTGVSQNPRHKITKRGQNVTFRCDPISEHNRLYWYRQTLGQGPEFLTYFQNEAQLEKSRLLSDRFSAERPKGSFSTLEIQRTEQGDSAMYLCASSFSGDGQPQHFGDGTRLSIL.

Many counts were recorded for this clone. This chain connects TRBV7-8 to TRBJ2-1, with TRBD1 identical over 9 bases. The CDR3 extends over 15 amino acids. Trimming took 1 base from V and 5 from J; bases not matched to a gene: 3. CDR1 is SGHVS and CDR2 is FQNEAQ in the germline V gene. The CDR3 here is CASSLVDRGHNEQFF. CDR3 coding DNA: TGTGCCAGCAGCTTAGTGGACAGGGGTCACAATGAGCAGTTCTTC.

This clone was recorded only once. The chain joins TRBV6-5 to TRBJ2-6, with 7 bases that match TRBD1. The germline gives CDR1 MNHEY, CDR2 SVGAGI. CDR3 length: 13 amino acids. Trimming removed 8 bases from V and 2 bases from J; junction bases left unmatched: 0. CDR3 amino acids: CASQGAGANVLTF. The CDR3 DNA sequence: TGTGCCAGCCAGGGGGCTGGGGCCAACGTCCTGACTTTC.

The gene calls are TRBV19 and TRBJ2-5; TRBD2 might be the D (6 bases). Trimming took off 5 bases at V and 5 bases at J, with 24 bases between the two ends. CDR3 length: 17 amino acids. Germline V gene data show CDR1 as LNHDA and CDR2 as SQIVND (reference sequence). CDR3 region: CASSVTTPRGAGETQYF. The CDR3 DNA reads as TGTGCCAGTAGTGTGACGACTCCGAGGGGCGCGGGGGAGACCCAGTACTTC.

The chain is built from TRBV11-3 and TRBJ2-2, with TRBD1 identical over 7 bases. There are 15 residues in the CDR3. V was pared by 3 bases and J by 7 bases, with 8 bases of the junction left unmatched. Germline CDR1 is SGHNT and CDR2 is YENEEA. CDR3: CASSFRQGSGGELFF. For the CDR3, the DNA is TGTGCCAGCAGCTTCAGACAGGGCTCGGGCGGGGAGCTGTTTTTT.

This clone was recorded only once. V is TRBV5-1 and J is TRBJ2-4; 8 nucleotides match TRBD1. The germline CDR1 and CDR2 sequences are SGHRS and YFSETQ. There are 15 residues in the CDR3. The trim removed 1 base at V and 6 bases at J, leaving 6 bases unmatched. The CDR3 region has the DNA TGCGCCAGCAGCTTGAGGCAGGGGGCAGGAAACATTCAGTACTTC. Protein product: CASSLRQGAGNIQYF.

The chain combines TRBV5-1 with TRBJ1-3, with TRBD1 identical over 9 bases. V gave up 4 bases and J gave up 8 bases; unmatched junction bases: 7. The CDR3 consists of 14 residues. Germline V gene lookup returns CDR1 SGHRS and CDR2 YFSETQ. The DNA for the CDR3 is TGCGCCAGCAGCCCGGGACAGGGTGCGGACACCATATATTTT. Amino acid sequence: CASSPGQGADTIYF.

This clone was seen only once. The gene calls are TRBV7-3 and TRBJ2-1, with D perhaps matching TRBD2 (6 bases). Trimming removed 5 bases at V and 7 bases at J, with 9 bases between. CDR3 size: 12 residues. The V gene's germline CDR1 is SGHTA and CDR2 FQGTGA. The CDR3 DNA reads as TGTGCCAGCAGCCCGGGAGCGAATGAGCAGTTCTTC. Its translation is CASSPGANEQFF.

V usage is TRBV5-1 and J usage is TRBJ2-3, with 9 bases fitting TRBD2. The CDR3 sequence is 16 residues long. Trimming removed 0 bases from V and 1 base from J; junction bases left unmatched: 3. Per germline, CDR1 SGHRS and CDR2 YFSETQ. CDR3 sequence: CASSLEAGGGTDTQYF. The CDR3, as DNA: TGCGCCAGCAGCTTGGAAGCGGGGGGAGGCACAGATACGCAGTATTTT. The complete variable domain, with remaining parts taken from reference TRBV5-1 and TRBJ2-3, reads KAGVTQTPRYLIKTRGQQVTLSCSPISGHRSVSWYQQTPGQGLQFLFEYFSETQRNKGNFPGRFSGRQFSNSRSEMNVSTLELGDSALYLCASSLEAGGGTDTQYFGPGTRLTVL.

The CDR3 loop is CASSSRGPETQYF. In DNA, the CDR3 is TGTGCCAGCAGTTCCAGGGGTCCAGAGACCCAGTACTTC. V is TRBV2 and J is TRBJ2-5, with D perhaps matching TRBD1 (6 bases). Between the trimmed V and J ends, which lost 5 bases and 4 bases, there was a span of 11 bases. The V gene's germline CDR1 is SNHLY and CDR2 FYNNEI. This CDR3 is 13 amino acids long.

CDR3 nucleotides: TGTGCCAGCAGCAAATCGGTCGAGGGAATCGACGAGCAGTACTTC. Encoded protein: CASSKSVEGIDEQYF. J is TRBJ2-7 and V is TRBV21-1; TRBD2, as called in the table, went unchecked against the DNA. TRBV21-1 is a listed pseudogene. The CDR3 has 15 amino acids.

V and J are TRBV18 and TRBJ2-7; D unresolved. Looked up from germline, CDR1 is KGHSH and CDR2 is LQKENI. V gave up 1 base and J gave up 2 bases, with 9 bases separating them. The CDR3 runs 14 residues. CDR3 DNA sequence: TGTGCCAGCTCACCACGAGGCGGAGCCTACGAGCAGTACTTC. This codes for CASSPRGGAYEQYF.

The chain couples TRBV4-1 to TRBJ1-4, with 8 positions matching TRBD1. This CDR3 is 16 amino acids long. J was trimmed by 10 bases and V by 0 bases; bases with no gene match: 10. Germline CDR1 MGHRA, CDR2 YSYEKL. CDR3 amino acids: CASSQEHRGRFGKLFF. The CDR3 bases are TGCGCCAGCAGCCAAGAACACAGGGGGAGATTTGGAAAACTGTTTTTT.

The CDR3 DNA follows: TGTGCCAGCAGCTGGGGGGGACAGGGGTTCGGCTACACCTTC. Its protein is CASSWGGQGFGYTF. V usage is TRBV5-4 and J usage is TRBJ1-2, with 10 bases that match TRBD1. This CDR3 region has 14 residues. Trimming took 3 bases from V and 8 from J; bases not matched to a gene: 7. CDR1 SGHNT and CDR2 YYREEE come from the germline V gene (reference sequence).

The DNA for the CDR3 is TGTGCCAGCAGCTGGACTAGCGGGGTTTCCTACGAGCAGTACTTC. This sequence encodes CASSWTSGVSYEQYF. The chain has TRBV7-2 and TRBJ2-7; 12 bases fit TRBD2. Germline lookup yields CDR1 SGHTA and CDR2 FQGNSA. CDR3 length: 15 residues. Unmatched junction bases numbered 2, after V lost 4 bases and J lost 1 base. The full variable domain, with the rest looked up from reference TRBV7-2 and TRBJ2-7, is GAGVSQSPSNKVTEKGKDVELRCDPISGHTALYWYRQSLGQGLEFLIYFQGNSAPDKSGLPSDRFSAERTGGSVSTLTIQRTQQEDSAVYLCASSWTSGVSYEQYFGPGTRLTVT.

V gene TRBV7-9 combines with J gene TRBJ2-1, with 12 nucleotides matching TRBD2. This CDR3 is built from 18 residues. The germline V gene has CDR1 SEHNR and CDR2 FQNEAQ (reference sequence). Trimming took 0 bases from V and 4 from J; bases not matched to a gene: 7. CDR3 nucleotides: TGTGCCAGCAGCTTAGCCCCTAGCGGGGGGGCCAGATACAATGAGCAGTTCTTC. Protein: CASSLAPSGGARYNEQFF.